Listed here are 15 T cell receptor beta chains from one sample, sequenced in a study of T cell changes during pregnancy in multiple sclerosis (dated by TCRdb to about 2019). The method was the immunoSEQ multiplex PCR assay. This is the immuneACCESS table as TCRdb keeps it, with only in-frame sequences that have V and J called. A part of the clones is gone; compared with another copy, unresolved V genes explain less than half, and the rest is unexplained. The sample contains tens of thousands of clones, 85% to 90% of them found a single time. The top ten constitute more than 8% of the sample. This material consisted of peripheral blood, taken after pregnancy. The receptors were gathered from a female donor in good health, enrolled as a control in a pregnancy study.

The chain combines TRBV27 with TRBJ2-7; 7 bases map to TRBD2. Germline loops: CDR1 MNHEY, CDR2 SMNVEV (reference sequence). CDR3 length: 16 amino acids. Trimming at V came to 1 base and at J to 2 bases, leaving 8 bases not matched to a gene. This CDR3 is CASSLFGRGSAYEQYF. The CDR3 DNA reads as TGTGCCAGCAGTTTATTCGGGCGGGGGAGCGCCTACGAGCAGTACTTC.

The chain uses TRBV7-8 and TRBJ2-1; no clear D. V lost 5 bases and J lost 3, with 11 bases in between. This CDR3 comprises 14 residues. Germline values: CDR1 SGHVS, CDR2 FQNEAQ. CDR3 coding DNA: TGTGCCAGCAGCCCCCGAGTCGGCTACAATGAGCAGTTCTTC. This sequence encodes CASSPRVGYNEQFF.

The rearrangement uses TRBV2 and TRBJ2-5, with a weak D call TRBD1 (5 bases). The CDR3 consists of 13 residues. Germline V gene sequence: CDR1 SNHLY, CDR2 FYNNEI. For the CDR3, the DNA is TGTGCGTCCCGCATGACAGCTCAAGAGACCCAGTACTTC. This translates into CASRMTAQETQYF.

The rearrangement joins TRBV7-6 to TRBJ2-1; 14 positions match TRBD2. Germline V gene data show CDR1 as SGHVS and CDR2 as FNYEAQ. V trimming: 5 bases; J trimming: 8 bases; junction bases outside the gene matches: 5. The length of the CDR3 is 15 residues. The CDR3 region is CASSPTSGGAYEQFF. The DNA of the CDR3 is TGTGCCAGCAGCCCGACTAGCGGGGGGGCGTATGAGCAGTTCTTC.

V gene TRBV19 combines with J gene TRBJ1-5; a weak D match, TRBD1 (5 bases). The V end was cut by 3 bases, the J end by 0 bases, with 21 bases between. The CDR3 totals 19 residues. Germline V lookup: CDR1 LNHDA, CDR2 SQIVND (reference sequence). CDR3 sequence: CASSIPPGRARGSNQPQHF. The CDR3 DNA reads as TGTGCCAGTAGTATCCCACCAGGCAGGGCGCGGGGTAGCAATCAGCCCCAGCATTTT.

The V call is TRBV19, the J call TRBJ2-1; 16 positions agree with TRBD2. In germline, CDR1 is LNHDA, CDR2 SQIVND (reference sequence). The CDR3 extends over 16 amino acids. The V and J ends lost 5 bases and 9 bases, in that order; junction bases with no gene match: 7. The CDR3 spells CASSVTGTSGGVEQFF. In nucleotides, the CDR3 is TGTGCCAGTAGTGTAACCGGGACTAGCGGGGGGGTTGAGCAGTTCTTC.

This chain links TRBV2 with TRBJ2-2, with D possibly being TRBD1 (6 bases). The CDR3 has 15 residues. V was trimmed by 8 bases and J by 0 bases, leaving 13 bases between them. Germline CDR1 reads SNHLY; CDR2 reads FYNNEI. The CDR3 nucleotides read TGTGCCAGCCGACGAGGGACAACGAACACCGGGGAGCTGTTTTTT. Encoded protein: CASRRGTTNTGELFF.

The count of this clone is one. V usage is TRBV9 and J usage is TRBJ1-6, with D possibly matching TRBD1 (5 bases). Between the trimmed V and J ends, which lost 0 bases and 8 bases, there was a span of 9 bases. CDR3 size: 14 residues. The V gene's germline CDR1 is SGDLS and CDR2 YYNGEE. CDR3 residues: CASSVAGKDSPLHF. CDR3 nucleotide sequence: TGTGCCAGCAGCGTAGCAGGGAAGGATTCACCCCTCCACTTT.

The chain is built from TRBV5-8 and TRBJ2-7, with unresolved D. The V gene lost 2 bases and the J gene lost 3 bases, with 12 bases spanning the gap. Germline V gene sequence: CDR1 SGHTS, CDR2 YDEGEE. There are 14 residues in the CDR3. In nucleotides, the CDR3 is TGTGCCAGCAGCTTACCTGAGCTCTACTACGAGCAGTACTTC. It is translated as CASSLPELYYEQYF.

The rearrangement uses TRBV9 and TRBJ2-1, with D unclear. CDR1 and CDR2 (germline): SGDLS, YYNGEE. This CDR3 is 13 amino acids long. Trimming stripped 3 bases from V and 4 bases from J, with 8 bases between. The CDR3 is CASSAQQYNEQFF. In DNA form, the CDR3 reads TGTGCCAGCAGCGCGCAACAGTACAATGAGCAGTTCTTC. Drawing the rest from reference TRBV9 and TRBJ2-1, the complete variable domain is DSGVTQTPKHLITATGQRVTLRCSPRSGDLSVYWYQQSLDQGLQFLIQYYNGEERAKGNILERFSAQQFPDLHSELNLSSLELGDSALYFCASSAQQYNEQFFGPGTRLTVL.

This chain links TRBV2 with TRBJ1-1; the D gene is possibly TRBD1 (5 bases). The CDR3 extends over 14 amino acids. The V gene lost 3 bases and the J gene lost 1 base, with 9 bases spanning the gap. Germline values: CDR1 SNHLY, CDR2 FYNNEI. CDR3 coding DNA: TGTGCCAGCAGTGAGGAAGGGGCGAACACTGAAGCTTTCTTT. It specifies CASSEEGANTEAFF.

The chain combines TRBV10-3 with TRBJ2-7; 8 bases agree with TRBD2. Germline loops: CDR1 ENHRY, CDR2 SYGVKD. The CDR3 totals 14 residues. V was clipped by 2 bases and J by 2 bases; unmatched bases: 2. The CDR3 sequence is CAISEGSGAYEQYF. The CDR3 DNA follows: TGTGCCATCAGTGAGGGTAGCGGGGCCTACGAGCAGTACTTC.

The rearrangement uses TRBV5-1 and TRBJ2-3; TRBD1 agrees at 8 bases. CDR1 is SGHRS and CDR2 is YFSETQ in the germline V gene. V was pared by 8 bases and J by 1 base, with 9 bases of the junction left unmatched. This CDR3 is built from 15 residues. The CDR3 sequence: CASQGALRGTDTQYF. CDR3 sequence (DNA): TGCGCCAGTCAGGGGGCGCTAAGGGGCACAGATACGCAGTATTTT.

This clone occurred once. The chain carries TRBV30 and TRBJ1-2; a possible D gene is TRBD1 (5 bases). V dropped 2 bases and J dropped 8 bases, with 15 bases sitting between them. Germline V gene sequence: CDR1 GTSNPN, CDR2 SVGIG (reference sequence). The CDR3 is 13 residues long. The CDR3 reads CAWSSGGVGGYTF. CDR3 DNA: TGTGCCTGGAGTTCTGGGGGGGTTGGGGGCTACACCTTC.

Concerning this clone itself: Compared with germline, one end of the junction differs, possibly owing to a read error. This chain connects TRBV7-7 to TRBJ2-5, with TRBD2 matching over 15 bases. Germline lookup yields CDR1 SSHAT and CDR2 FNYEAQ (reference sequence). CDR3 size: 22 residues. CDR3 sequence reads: CASSPSYGLAGGGRAPWETQYF. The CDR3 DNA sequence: TGTGCTAGCAGCCCCAGTTATGGACTAGCGGGGGGGGGCCGGGCCCCTTGGGAGACCCAGTACTTC.